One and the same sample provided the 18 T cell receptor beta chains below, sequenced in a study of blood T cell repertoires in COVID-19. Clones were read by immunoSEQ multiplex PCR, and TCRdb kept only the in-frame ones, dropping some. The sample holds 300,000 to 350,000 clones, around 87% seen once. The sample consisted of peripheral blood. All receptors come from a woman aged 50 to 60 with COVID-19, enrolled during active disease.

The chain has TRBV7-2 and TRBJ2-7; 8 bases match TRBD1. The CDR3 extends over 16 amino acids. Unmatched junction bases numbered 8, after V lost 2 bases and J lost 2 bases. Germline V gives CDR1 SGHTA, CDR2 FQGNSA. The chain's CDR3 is CASSLSAGTGAYEQYF. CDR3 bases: TGTGCCAGCAGCTTATCAGCTGGGACAGGCGCCTACGAGCAGTACTTC. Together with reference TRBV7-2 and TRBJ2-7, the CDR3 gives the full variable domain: GAGVSQSPSNKVTEKGKDVELRCDPISGHTALYWYRQSLGQGLEFLIYFQGNSAPDKSGLPSDRFSAERTGGSVSTLTIQRTQQEDSAVYLCASSLSAGTGAYEQYFGPGTRLTVT.

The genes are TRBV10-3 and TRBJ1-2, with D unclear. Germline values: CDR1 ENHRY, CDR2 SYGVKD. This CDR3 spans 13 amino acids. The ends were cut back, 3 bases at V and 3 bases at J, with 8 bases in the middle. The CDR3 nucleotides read TGTGCCATCAGTGAAGAGGGTCACTATGGCTACACCTTC. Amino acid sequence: CAISEEGHYGYTF.

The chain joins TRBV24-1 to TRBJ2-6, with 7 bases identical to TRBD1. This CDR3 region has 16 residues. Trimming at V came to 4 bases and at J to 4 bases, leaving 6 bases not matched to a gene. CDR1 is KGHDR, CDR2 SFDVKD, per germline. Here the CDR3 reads CATSEDRVSGANVLTF. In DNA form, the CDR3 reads TGTGCCACCAGTGAAGACAGGGTATCCGGGGCCAACGTCCTGACTTTC.

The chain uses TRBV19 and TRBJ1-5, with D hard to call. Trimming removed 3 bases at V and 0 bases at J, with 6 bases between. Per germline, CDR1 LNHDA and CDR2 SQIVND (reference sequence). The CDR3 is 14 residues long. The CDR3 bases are TGTGCCAGTAGTATCCGGGATAGCAATCAGCCCCAGCATTTT. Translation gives CASSIRDSNQPQHF.

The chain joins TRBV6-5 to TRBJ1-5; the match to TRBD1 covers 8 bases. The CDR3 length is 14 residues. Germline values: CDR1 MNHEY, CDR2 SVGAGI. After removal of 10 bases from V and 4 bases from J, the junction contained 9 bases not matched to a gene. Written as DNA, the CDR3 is TGTGCCACCAAACAGGGGGTAGGGAATCAGCCCCAGCATTTT. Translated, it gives CATKQGVGNQPQHF.

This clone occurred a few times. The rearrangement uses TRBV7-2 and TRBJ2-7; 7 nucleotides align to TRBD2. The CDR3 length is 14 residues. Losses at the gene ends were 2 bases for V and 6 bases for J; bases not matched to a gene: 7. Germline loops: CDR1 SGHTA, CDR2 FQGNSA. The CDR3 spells CASSLSWTRGEQYF. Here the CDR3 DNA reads TGTGCCAGCAGCTTATCATGGACTAGGGGCGAGCAGTACTTC.

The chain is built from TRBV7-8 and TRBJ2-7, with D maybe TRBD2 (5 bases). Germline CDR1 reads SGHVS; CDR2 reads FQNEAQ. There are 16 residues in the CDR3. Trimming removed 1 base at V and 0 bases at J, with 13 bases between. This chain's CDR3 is CASSLGRSGSSYEQYF. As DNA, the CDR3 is TGTGCCAGCAGCTTAGGGAGGTCGGGCAGCTCCTACGAGCAGTACTTC.

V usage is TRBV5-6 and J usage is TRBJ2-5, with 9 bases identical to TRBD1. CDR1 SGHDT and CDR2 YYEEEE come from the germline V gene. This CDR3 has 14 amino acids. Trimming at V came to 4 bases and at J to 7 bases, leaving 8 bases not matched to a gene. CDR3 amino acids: CASSGDRALGTQYF. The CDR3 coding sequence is TGTGCCAGCAGCGGGGACAGGGCCCTTGGGACCCAGTACTTC.

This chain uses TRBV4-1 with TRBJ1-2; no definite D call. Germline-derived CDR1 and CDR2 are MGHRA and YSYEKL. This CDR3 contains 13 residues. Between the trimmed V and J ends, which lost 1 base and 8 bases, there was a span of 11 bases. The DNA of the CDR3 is TGCGCCAGCAGCCAAGCTGGGTACAGCGGCTACACCTTC. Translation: CASSQAGYSGYTF.

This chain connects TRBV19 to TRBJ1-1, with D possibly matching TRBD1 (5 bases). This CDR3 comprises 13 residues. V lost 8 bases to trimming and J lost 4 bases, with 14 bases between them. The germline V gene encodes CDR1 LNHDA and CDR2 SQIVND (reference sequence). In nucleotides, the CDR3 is TGTGCCAGTGCCCTTGGCAGGGCCACTGAAGCTTTCTTT. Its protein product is CASALGRATEAFF.

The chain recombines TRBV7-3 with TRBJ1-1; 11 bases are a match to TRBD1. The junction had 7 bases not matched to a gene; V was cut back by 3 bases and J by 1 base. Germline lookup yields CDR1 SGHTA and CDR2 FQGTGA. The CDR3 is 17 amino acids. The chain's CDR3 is CASSLTWTGGQNTEAFF. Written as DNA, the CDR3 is TGTGCCAGCAGCTTGACTTGGACAGGGGGCCAGAACACTGAAGCTTTCTTT.

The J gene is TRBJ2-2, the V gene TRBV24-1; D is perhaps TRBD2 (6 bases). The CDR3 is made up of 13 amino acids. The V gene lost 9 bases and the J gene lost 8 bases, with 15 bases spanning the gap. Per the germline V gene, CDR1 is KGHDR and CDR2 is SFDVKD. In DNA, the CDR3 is TGTGCCACCCGAATGCGGGACGCGGGGGAGCTGTTTTTT. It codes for CATRMRDAGELFF.

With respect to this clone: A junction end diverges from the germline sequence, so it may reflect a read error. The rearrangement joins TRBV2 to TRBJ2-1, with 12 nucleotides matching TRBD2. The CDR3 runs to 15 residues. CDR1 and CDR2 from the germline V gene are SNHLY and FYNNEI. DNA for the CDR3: TGTGCCAGCAGGGAAACTAGCGGGAGGTACAATGGGCAGTTCTTC. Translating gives CASRETSGRYNGQFF.

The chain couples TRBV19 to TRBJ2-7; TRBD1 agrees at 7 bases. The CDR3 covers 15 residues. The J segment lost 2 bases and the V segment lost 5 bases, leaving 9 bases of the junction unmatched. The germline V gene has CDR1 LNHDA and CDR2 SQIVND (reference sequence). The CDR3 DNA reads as TGTGCCAGTAGTTCAGGGGGAGCGACAACCTACGAGCAGTACTTC. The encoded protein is CASSSGGATTYEQYF.

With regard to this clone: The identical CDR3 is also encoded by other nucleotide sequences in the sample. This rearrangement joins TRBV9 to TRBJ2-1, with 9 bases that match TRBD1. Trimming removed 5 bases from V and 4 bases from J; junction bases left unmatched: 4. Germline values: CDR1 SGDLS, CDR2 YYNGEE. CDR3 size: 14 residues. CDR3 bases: TGTGCCAGCAGTGTCGGACAGGGGTACAATGAGCAGTTCTTC. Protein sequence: CASSVGQGYNEQFF.

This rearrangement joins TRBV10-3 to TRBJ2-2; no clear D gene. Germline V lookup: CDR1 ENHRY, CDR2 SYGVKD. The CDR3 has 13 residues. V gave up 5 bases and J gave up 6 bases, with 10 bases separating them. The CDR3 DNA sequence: TGTGCCATCAGTTCCCTAGGTTCCGGGGAGCTGTTTTTT. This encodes CAISSLGSGELFF.

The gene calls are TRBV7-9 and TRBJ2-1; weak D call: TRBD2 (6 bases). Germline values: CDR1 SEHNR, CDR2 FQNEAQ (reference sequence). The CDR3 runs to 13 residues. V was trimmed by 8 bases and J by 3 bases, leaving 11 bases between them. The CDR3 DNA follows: TGTGCCAGCGGTCGTAGCGGCTACAATGAGCAGTTCTTC. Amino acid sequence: CASGRSGYNEQFF.

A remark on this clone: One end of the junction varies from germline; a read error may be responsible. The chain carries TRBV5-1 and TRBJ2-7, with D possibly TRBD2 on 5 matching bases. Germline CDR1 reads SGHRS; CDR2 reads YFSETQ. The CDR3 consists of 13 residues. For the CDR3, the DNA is TGCGCCAGCAGCTTGGTGTCGGGGATGGGTTCGCGGTTC. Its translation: CASSLVSGMGSRF.